This entry features one T cell receptor beta chain sequence. Its antigen is unknown. V was clipped by 7 bases and J by 0 bases, with 13 bases between them. Germline CDR1 reads MNHNS; CDR2 reads SASEGT. CDR3 length: 15 amino acids. RNA transcripts served as the template for amplifying TCR beta CDR3 regions. The HTBI primer set served for first-round RT-PCR of the TCR CDR3. TCRdb fed the multiplex PCR reads into MiXCR, producing one record per CDR3 protein. This sample has roughly 840,000 distinct CDR3 sequences, with roughly 37% found just once. Exclusion criteria comprised uncontrolled infection, other autoimmune disease, pregnancy or lactation. From approximately 9.5 ml of fresh peripheral blood, PBMCs were isolated. This sample is drawn from a study of T cells in Graves' hyperthyroidism and ophthalmopathy. Study-level results: Ophthalmopathy was predicted by the model a median of approximately 6.6 months ahead of onset. Ophthalmopathy and stable hyperthyroidism were told apart by a 13 V-J model.

Sequenced material: blood. This receptor was taken from a young man with Graves' hyperthyroidism. This chain joins TRBV6-1 and TRBJ1-3; D is perhaps TRBD1 (5 bases). In nucleotides, the CDR3 is TGTGCCAGCACGAGATCGCAGGGCTCTGGAAACACCATATATTTT. Its protein product is CASTRSQGSGNTIYF.